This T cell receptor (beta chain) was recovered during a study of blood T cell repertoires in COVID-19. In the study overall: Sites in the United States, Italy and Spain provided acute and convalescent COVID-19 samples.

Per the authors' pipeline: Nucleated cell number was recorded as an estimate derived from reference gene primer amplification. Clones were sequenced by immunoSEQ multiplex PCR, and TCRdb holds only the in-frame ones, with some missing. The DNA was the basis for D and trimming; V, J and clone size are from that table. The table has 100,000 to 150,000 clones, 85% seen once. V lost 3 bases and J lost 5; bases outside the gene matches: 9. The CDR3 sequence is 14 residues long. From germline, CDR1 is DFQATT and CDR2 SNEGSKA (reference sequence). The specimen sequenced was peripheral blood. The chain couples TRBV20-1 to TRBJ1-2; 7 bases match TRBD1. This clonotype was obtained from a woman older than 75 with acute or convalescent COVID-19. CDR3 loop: CSASNRGGGYGYTF. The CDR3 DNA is TGCAGTGCTAGTAACAGGGGTGGAGGTTATGGCTACACCTTC.